This T cell receptor (beta chain) originates from a study of vaccination and CD4 T cells after COVID-19. Overall study findings and caveats: For convalescent patients, 304 of the 307 vaccine-specific clones analyzed were classified as spike mono-reactive.

The treatment denotes: roughly ten-day PBMC culture with coronavirus spike peptide pools or control peptides (ViraFEST assay). Expansion of antigen-specific T cells with peptide pools by ViraFEST preceded sequencing of TCRs. Every well contained approximately 2 million PBMCs, which were grown with around 10 IU/ml IL-2 and about 10 ug/ml peptide pools. The CDR3 has 15 amino acids. Germline V gives CDR1 GTSNPN, CDR2 SVGIG (reference sequence). The germline V and J ends were trimmed by 2 bases and 4 bases, with 17 bases remaining between them. The Oncomine TCR Beta short-read assay sequenced DNA from cultured CD4+ T cells. TCRdb re-called the PCR reads with MiXCR, one entry per CDR3 protein. The sample includes about 15,000 distinct CDR3 sequences, less than 30% of them seen just once. This clonotype was seen only a few times. Its antigen is unidentified.

Input material: cultured CD4+ T cells from blood. V gene TRBV30 combines with J gene TRBJ2-5; perhaps TRBD2 as D (6 bases). The receptor was isolated from a human donor with COVID-19. CDR3 DNA: TGTGCCTGGAGTAGGGTGATGGGGGGAAGAGAGACCCAGTACTTC. It yields the protein CAWSRVMGGRETQYF.